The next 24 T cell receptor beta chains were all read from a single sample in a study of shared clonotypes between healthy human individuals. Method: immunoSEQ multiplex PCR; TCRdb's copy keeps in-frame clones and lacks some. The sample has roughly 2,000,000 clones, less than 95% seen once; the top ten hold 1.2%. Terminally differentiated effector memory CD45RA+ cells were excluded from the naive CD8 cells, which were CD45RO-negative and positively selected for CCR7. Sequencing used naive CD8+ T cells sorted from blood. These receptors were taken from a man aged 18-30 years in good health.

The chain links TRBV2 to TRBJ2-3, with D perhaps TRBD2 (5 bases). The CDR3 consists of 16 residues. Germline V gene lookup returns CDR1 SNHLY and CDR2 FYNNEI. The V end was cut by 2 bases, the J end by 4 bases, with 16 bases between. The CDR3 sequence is CASSEYGVQSADTQYF. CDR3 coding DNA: TGTGCCAGCAGTGAATACGGGGTGCAAAGCGCAGATACGCAGTATTTT. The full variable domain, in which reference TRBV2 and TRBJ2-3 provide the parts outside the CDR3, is EPEVTQTPSHQVTQMGQEVILRCVPISNHLYFYWYRQILGQKVEFLVSFYNNEISEKSEIFDDQFSVERPDGSNFTLKIRSTKLEDSAMYFCASSEYGVQSADTQYFGPGTRLTVL.

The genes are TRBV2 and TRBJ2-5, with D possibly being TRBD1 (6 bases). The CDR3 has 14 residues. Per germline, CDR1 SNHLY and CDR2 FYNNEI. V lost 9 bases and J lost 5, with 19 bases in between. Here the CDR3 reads CASCSGHVSETQYF. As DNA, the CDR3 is TGTGCCAGTTGCTCGGGACACGTTTCGGAGACCCAGTACTTC. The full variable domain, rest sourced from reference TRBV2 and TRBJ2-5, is EPEVTQTPSHQVTQMGQEVILRCVPISNHLYFYWYRQILGQKVEFLVSFYNNEISEKSEIFDDQFSVERPDGSNFTLKIRSTKLEDSAMYFCASCSGHVSETQYFGPGTRLLVL.

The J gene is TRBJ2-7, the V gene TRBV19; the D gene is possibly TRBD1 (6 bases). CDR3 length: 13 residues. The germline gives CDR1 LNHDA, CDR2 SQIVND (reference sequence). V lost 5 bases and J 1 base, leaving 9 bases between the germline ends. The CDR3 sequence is CASSYGQSYEQYF. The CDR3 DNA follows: TGTGCCAGTAGTTATGGACAGTCCTACGAGCAGTACTTC.

CDR3 amino acids: CASSQGRLEQYF. Here the CDR3 DNA reads TGCGCCAGCAGCCAAGGCAGGTTAGAGCAGTACTTC. The chain couples TRBV4-1 to TRBJ2-7; the D is unclear. The CDR3 loop spans 12 amino acids. Germline-derived CDR1 and CDR2 are MGHRA and YSYEKL. V was cut by 1 base and J by 7 bases, with 8 bases left in between.

The CDR3 is CASSTGTSRDTQYF. The CDR3 DNA follows: TGTGCCAGCAGTACCGGGACTAGTCGCGATACGCAGTATTTT. J is TRBJ2-3 and V is TRBV5-5; 8 bases fit TRBD2. This CDR3 has 14 residues. The germline V gene encodes CDR1 SGHKS and CDR2 YYEKEE (reference sequence). The V segment lost 5 bases and the J segment 6 bases; nucleotides outside the gene matches: 8.

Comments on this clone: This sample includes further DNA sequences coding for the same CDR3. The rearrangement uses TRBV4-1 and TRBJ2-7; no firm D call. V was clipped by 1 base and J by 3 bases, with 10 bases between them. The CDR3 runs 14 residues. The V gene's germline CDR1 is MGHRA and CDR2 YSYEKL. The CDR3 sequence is CASSQVGSNYEQYF. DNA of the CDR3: TGCGCCAGCAGCCAAGTCGGGTCCAACTACGAGCAGTACTTC.

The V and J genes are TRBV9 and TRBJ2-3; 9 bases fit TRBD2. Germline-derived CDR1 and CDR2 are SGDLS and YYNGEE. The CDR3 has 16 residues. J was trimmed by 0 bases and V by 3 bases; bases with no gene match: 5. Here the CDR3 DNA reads TGTGCCAGCAGCGCCCGCGGGGGGGAGAGCACAGATACGCAGTATTTT. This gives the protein CASSARGGESTDTQYF.

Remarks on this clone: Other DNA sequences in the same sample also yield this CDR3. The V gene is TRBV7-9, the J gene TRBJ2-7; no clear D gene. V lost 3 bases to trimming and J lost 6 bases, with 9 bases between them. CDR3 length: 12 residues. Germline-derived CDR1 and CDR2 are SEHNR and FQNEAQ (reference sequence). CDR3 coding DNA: TGTGCCAGCAGCTTCGGTGGACGCGAGCAGTACTTC. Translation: CASSFGGREQYF.

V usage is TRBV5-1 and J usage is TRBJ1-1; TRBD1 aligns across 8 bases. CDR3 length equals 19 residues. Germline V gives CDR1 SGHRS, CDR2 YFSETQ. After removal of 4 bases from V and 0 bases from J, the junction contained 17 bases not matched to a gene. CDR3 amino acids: CASSLGPPGQVTMNTEAFF. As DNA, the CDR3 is TGCGCCAGCAGCCTTGGACCACCGGGACAGGTCACGATGAACACTGAAGCTTTCTTT.

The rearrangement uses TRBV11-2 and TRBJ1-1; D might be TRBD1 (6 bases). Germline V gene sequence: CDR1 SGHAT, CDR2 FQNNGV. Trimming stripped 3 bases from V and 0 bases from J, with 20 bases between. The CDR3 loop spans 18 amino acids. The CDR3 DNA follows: TGTGCCAGCAGCTTTGAACTGTCGCAACGGGACATGAACACTGAAGCTTTCTTT. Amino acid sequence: CASSFELSQRDMNTEAFF. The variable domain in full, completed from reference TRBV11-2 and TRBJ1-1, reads EAGVAQSPRYKIIEKRQSVAFWCNPISGHATLYWYQQILGQGPKLLIQFQNNGVVDDSQLPKDRFSAERLKGVDSTLKIQPAKLEDSAVYLCASSFELSQRDMNTEAFFGQGTRLTVV.

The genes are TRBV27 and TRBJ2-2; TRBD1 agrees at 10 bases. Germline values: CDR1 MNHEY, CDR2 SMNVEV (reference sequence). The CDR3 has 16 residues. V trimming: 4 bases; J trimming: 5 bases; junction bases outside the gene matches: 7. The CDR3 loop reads CASSSLRTGGTGELFF. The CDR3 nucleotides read TGTGCCAGCAGTTCCCTCCGGACAGGGGGGACCGGGGAGCTGTTTTTT.

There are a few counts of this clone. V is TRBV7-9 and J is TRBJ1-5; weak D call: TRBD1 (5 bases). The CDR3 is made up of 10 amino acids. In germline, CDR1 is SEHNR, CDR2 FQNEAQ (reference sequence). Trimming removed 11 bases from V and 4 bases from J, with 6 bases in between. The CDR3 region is CAWGNQPQHF. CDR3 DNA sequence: TGTGCCTGGGGGAATCAGCCCCAGCATTTT.

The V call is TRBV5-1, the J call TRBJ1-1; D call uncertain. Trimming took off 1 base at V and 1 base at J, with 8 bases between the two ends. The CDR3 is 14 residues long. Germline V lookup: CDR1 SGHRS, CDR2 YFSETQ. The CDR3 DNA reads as TGCGCCAGCAGCTTGAAGGACCAGAACACTGAAGCTTTCTTT. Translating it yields CASSLKDQNTEAFF.

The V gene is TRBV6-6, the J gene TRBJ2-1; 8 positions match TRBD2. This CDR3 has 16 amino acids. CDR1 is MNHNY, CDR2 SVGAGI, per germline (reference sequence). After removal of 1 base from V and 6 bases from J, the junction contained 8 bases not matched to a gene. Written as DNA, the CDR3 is TGTGCCAGCAGTTACTGGAACACTAGCGGAGTCAATGAGCAGTTCTTC. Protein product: CASSYWNTSGVNEQFF.

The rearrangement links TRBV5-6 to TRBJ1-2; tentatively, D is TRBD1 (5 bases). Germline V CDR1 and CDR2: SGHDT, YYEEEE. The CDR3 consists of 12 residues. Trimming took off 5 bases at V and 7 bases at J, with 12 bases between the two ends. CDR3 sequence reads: CASSGAAAGYTF. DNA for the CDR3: TGTGCCAGCAGTGGGGCCGCTGCTGGCTACACCTTC. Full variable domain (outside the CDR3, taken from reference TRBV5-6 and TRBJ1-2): DAGVTQSPTHLIKTRGQQVTLRCSPKSGHDTVSWYQQALGQGPQFIFQYYEEEERQRGNFPDRFSGHQFPNYSSELNVNALLLGDSALYLCASSGAAAGYTFGSGTRLTVV.

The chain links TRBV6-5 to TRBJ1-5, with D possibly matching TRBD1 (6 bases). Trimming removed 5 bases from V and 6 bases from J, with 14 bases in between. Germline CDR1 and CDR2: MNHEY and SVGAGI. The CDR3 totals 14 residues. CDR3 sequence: CASSPGPRGQPQHF. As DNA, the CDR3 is TGTGCCAGCAGTCCGGGACCCAGGGGTCAGCCCCAGCATTTT.

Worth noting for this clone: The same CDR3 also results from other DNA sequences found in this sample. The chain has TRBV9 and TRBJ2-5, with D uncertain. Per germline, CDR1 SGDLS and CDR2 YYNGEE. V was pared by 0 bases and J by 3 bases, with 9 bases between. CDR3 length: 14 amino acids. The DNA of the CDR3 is TGTGCCAGCAGCGTAGGCGGCTTTGAAGAGACCCAGTACTTC. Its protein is CASSVGGFEETQYF.

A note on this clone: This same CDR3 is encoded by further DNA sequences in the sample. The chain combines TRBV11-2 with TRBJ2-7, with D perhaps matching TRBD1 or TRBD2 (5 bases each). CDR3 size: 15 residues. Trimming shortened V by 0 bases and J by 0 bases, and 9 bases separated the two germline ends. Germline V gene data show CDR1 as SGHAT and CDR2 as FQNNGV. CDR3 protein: CASSLEPGSSYEQYF. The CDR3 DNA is TGTGCCAGCAGCTTAGAGCCAGGGAGCTCCTACGAGCAGTACTTC.

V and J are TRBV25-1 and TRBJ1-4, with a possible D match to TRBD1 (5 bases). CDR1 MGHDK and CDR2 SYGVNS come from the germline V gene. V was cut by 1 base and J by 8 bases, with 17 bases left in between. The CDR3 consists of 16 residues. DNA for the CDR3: TGTGCCAGCAGTGAATGGTCTGGGGCAGACCTCGAAAAACTGTTTTTT. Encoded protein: CASSEWSGADLEKLFF.

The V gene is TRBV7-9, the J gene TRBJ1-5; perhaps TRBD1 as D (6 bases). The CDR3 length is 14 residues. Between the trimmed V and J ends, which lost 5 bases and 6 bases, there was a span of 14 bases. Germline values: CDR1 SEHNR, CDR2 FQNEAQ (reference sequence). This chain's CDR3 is CASSPVQGVQPQHF. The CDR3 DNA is TGTGCCAGCAGCCCTGTACAGGGAGTTCAGCCCCAGCATTTT.

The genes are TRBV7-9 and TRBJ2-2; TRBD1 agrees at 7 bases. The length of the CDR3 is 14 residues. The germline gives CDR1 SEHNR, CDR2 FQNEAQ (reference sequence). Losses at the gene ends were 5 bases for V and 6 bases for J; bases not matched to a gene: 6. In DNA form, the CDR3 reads TGTGCCAGCAGCAAGACAGGGCTACCCGGGGAGCTGTTTTTT. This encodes CASSKTGLPGELFF.

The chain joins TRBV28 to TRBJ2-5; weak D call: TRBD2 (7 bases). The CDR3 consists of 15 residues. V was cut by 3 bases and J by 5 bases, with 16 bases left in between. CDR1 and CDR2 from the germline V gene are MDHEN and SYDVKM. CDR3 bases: TGTGCCAGCAGTTTTAGAGGGGGGGCCGGGGAGACCCAGTACTTC. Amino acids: CASSFRGGAGETQYF.

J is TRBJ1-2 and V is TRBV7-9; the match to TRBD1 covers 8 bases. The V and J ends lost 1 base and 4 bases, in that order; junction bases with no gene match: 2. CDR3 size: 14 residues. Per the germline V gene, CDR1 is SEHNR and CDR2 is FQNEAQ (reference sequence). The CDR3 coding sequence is TGTGCCAGCAGCTTAGGGGGACAGGTCTATGGCTACACCTTC. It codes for CASSLGGQVYGYTF.

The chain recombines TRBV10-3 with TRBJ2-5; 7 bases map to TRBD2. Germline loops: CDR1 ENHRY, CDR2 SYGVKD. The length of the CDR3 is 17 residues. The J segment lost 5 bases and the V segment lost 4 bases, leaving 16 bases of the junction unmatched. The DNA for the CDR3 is TGTGCCATCAGTGCAGCCCAGGAGGGAGGGCCTAGGGAGACCCAGTACTTC. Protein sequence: CAISAAQEGGPRETQYF.